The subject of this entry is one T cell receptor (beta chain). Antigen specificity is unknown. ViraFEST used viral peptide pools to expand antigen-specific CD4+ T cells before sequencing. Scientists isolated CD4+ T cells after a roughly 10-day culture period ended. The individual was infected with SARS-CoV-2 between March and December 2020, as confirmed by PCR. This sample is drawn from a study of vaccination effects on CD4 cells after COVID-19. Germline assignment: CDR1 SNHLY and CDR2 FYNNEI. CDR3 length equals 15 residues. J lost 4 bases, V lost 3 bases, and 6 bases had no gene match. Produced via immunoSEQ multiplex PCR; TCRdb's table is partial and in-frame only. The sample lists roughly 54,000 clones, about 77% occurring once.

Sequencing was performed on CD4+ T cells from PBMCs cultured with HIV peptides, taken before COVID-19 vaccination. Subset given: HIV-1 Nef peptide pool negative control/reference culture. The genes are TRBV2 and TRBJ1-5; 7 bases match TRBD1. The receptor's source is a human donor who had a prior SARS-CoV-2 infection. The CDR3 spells CASSENQGDNQPQHF. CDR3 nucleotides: TGTGCCAGCAGTGAGAACCAGGGGGATAATCAGCCCCAGCATTTT.